A single T cell receptor beta chain is shown here with its context. Its antigen is not known. The germline CDR1 and CDR2 sequences are SGHTA and FQGNSA. V lost 3 bases and J 5 bases, leaving 13 bases between the germline ends. This CDR3 is built from 15 residues. This sample was taken from a study of identical twins. Study observations and caveats: Findings depended on cross-sectional statistics rather than tracking the same donors.

Via MiXCR, TCRdb re-called the 5' RACE reads, giving one row per CDR3 protein. The sample includes some 760,000 distinct CDR3 sequences, 15% to 20% seen only once; the top ten take under 15%. The same data also contributed to another study, on T cells expressing NK-cell markers. From that paper: Sorted T-cell subsets CD3+CD56+NKG2C+, CD3+CD56+NKG2C- and CD3+CD56-NKG2C+ were TCR beta-sequenced.

Source material: PBMCs. The receptor's source is a woman aged 18-30 years in good health. V and J are TRBV7-2 and TRBJ2-2, with D possibly being TRBD1 or TRBD2 (5 bases each). The CDR3 bases are TGTGCCAGCAGCTTTGGATGGGGCGGGACCGGGGAGCTGTTTTTT. It is translated as CASSFGWGGTGELFF. Looking up the rest from reference TRBV7-2 and TRBJ2-2 gives the full variable domain: GAGVSQSPSNKVTEKGKDVELRCDPISGHTALYWYRQSLGQGLEFLIYFQGNSAPDKSGLPSDRFSAERTGGSVSTLTIQRTQQEDSAVYLCASSFGWGGTGELFFGEGSRLTVL.